The present entry profiles one T cell receptor beta chain with its context. Its antigen remains unidentified. The PCR had 60 Vbeta and 13 Jbeta primers. Profiling relied on immunoSEQ multiplex PCR, and the TCRdb table lists in-frame clones only, not all of them. The sample has 110,000 or so clones; less than 85% are singletons. These data are taken from a study of cytomegalovirus exposure and HLA in healthy donors. The CDR3 is 13 amino acids. Germline V gene data show CDR1 as SEHNR and CDR2 as FQNEAQ (reference sequence). V dropped 3 bases and J dropped 6 bases, with 11 bases sitting between them. Study results and limitations: Confirmation was obtained in vitro that a few CMV-associated chains are specific for CMV antigens.

Sequenced: PBMCs. This chain connects TRBV7-9 to TRBJ1-1; unclear D gene. The TCR sequence derives from a man in his fifties in good health and CMV-seropositive. DNA of the CDR3: TGTGCCAGCAGCTTGGACGGGAGAGCTGAAGCTTTCTTT. It specifies CASSLDGRAEAFF.